This T cell receptor (beta chain) was recovered during a study of T cells in narcolepsy. Profiling relied on immunoSEQ multiplex PCR, and the TCRdb table lists in-frame clones only, not all of them. This sample has tens of thousands of clones; around two thirds occur once, and the top ten carry approximately 12%. General study findings and limits: Same-patient CSF and blood CD4+ T cell clonotypes included HCRT-specific and TRIB2-specific autoreactive ones.

About this clone: Its antigen is currently unknown.

The receptor comes from a human donor in good health. The sample comprised memory (CD45RA-) CD4+ T cells from blood.

The CDR3 DNA reads as TGTGCCAGCAGTTTAGACTCTGGAAACACCATATATTTT. This codes for CASSLDSGNTIYF. The gene calls are TRBV6-6 and TRBJ1-3, with unresolved D. The CDR3 extends over 13 amino acids. Trimming took off 4 bases at V and 0 bases at J, with 4 bases between the two ends. The germline V gene encodes CDR1 MNHNY and CDR2 SVGAGI (reference sequence).